Presented here are 7 T cell receptor beta chains from one specimen sequenced in a study of identifying expanded T cells in peripheral blood. The table came from immunoSEQ multiplex PCR; TCRdb's copy has only in-frame clones and leaves some out. The table lists approximately 100,000 clones, less than 90% of them singletons, with more than 6.5% in the top ten. The sample taken for sequencing was blood. The receptors originated from a person aged 18 to 70 in good health.

The chain employs TRBV5-1 and TRBJ2-4; the D gene is possibly TRBD1 (6 bases). CDR1 is SGHRS and CDR2 is YFSETQ in the germline V gene. The CDR3 is 15 residues long. Between the trimmed V and J ends, which lost 4 bases and 9 bases, there was a span of 20 bases. The CDR3 nucleotides read TGCGCCAGCAGCACCTCAGGGGTTAGGGGAGCCATTCAGTACTTC. Amino acids: CASSTSGVRGAIQYF.

The V call is TRBV11-3, the J call TRBJ1-3, with no clear D. The V and J ends lost 6 bases and 8 bases respectively, with 11 bases between them. The CDR3 sequence is 12 residues long. Per germline, CDR1 SGHNT and CDR2 YENEEA. CDR3 loop: CASRAGGYTIYF. The CDR3 nucleotides are TGTGCCAGCAGGGCAGGAGGTTACACCATATATTTT.

This clone was seen a handful of times. J is TRBJ2-7 and V is TRBV21-1; the tabulated D call, TRBD1, remains unverified against the DNA. TRBV21-1 is reported as a pseudogene. CDR3 size: 18 residues. CDR3 in amino acids: CASSKAPRAGGFTYEQYF. The CDR3 region has the DNA TGTGCCAGCAGCAAAGCCCCACGAGCAGGGGGATTTACCTACGAGCAGTACTTC.

In its sample, this clone was seen once. V and J are TRBV4-3 and TRBJ2-3; D perhaps matches TRBD1 (6 bases). V lost 6 bases and J 5 bases, leaving 18 bases between the germline ends. This CDR3 has 15 residues. Looked up from germline, CDR1 is LGHNA and CDR2 is YSLEER. CDR3 DNA sequence: TGCGCCAGCAGTATACAGGGCTCTGGCTTAGATACGCAGTATTTT. Translated: CASSIQGSGLDTQYF.

In this sample, this clone turned up once. The J gene is TRBJ2-7, the V gene TRBV6-5, with D perhaps matching TRBD1 (6 bases). The germline CDR1 and CDR2 sequences are MNHEY and SVGAGI. V was pared by 0 bases and J by 4 bases, with 13 bases between. This CDR3 region has 15 residues. CDR3 nucleotides: TGTGCCAGCAGTTACTCATACAGGGCTCCTTACGAGCAGTACTTC. Translated: CASSYSYRAPYEQYF.

The J gene is TRBJ2-1, the V gene TRBV7-9; TRBD2 agrees at 8 bases. Germline loops: CDR1 SEHNR, CDR2 FQNEAQ (reference sequence). This CDR3 has 15 residues. V gave up 5 bases and J gave up 7 bases; unmatched junction bases: 10. The CDR3 is CASSPPRPGGNEQFF. CDR3 coding DNA: TGTGCCAGCAGCCCCCCCCGTCCGGGGGGGAATGAGCAGTTCTTC.

The chain couples TRBV29-1 to TRBJ2-2; 11 bases fit TRBD2. Germline V gene sequence: CDR1 SQVTM, CDR2 ANQGSEA. V was clipped by 1 base and J by 0 bases; unmatched bases: 4. This CDR3 has 17 residues. The CDR3 region has the DNA TGCAGCGTTGAAGGGCTAGCGGGGGGCCCGAACACCGGGGAGCTGTTTTTT. It yields the protein CSVEGLAGGPNTGELFF.